The 22 T cell receptor beta chains below come from one sample, sequenced in a study of identical twins. One entry per CDR3 protein results from TCRdb running MiXCR on the 5' RACE reads. The sample holds 130,000 to 150,000 distinct CDR3 sequences, under 4.5% seen once. The source material was memory T cells sorted from blood. These receptors originate from a man aged 18 to 30 in good health.

This clonotype was seen repeatedly, ten times or more. The V and J genes are TRBV11-2 and TRBJ2-2; no firm D call. This CDR3 contains 14 residues. Germline loops: CDR1 SGHAT, CDR2 FQNNGV. Trimming stripped 1 base from V and 6 bases from J, with 9 bases between. The CDR3 is CASSLVTGPGELFF. In DNA form, the CDR3 reads TGTGCCAGCAGCTTAGTCACGGGTCCCGGGGAGCTGTTTTTT.

This clonotype has only a few counts. V gene TRBV5-1 combines with J gene TRBJ2-4, with a weak D call TRBD2 (5 bases). Germline V gene lookup returns CDR1 SGHRS and CDR2 YFSETQ. The CDR3 covers 16 residues. V was shortened by 4 bases and J by 7 bases, with 21 bases between the two germline ends. The CDR3 is CASSAGLPGSVNIQYF. CDR3 DNA sequence: TGCGCCAGCAGCGCTGGACTTCCGGGGAGTGTGAACATTCAGTACTTC.

This clonotype has a count of ten or more. This chain links TRBV12-3 or TRBV12-4 with TRBJ1-2; D remains unclear. V was trimmed by 3 bases and J by 8 bases, leaving 13 bases between them. The CDR3 has 13 residues. The CDR3 DNA reads as TGTGCCAGCAGTTTGGGTGGGATGGGAGGCTACACCTTC. This gives the protein CASSLGGMGGYTF.

This clonotype was seen a few times. The junction differs from germline at one of its ends, possibly a read error. This chain joins TRBV14 and TRBJ1-2; D remains unclear. CDR3 length: 11 residues. CDR1 and CDR2 from the germline V gene are SGHDN and FVKESK. Written as DNA, the CDR3 is TGTGCCAGCAGCCAAGTTGGGCCAGTAAACTTC. Amino acid sequence: CASSQVGPVNF.

This clonotype was detected ten times or more. The rearrangement links TRBV5-1 to TRBJ2-5; D is unresolved. CDR1 and CDR2 from the germline V gene are SGHRS and YFSETQ. Trimming shortened V by 0 bases and J by 1 base, and 10 bases separated the two germline ends. CDR3 length equals 15 residues. This CDR3 reads CASSLESRRQETQYF. The CDR3 DNA sequence: TGCGCCAGCAGCTTGGAAAGTAGGCGCCAAGAGACCCAGTACTTC. Combining the CDR3 with reference TRBV5-1 and TRBJ2-5 gives the whole variable domain KAGVTQTPRYLIKTRGQQVTLSCSPISGHRSVSWYQQTPGQGLQFLFEYFSETQRNKGNFPGRFSGRQFSNSRSEMNVSTLELGDSALYLCASSLESRRQETQYFGPGTRLLVL.

This clonotype has at least ten counts. V usage is TRBV7-3 and J usage is TRBJ2-1; possibly TRBD2 for D (6 bases). The CDR3 runs to 15 residues. V was pared by 1 base and J by 5 bases, with 12 bases between. Germline V gene sequence: CDR1 SGHTA, CDR2 FQGTGA. The CDR3 bases are TGTGCCAGCAGCTTAATATCTAGCGACCACAATGAGCAGTTCTTC. It encodes CASSLISSDHNEQFF.

This clonotype was found many times. This chain links TRBV7-3 with TRBJ2-1; TRBD2 agrees at 7 bases. V shed 4 bases and J 9 bases; nucleotides not matched to a gene: 6. Germline-derived CDR1 and CDR2 are SGHTA and FQGTGA. This CDR3 has 13 residues. This CDR3 is CASSWAGVGEQFF. The CDR3 bases are TGTGCCAGCAGCTGGGCGGGAGTAGGTGAGCAGTTCTTC.

The gene calls are TRBV20-1 and TRBJ1-6; weak D call: TRBD1 (6 bases). Germline CDR1 reads DFQATT; CDR2 reads SNEGSKA (reference sequence). There are 14 residues in the CDR3. V was shortened by 3 bases and J by 4 bases, with 10 bases between the two germline ends. The CDR3 region has the DNA TGCAGTGCTAGTACAACAGGGTATAATTCACCCCTCCACTTT. This encodes CSASTTGYNSPLHF.

Many counts were recorded for this clonotype. The chain joins TRBV28 to TRBJ1-1; 7 bases align to TRBD1. The V and J ends lost 3 bases and 1 base, in that order; junction bases with no gene match: 2. The CDR3 totals 14 residues. Germline lookup yields CDR1 MDHEN and CDR2 SYDVKM. CDR3 region: CASSFGTANTEAFF. The CDR3 DNA sequence: TGTGCCAGCAGTTTTGGGACAGCGAACACTGAAGCTTTCTTT.

This clonotype was detected ten times or more. The chain joins TRBV7-2 to TRBJ2-7; 9 bases fit TRBD1. The CDR3 is 14 residues long. J was trimmed by 0 bases and V by 5 bases; bases with no gene match: 2. Per the germline V gene, CDR1 is SGHTA and CDR2 is FQGNSA. This CDR3 reads CASSRDRASYEQYF. As DNA, the CDR3 is TGTGCCAGCAGCCGGGACAGGGCCTCCTACGAGCAGTACTTC.

Regarding this clonotype: This may be a read error, as it is one base from a much larger clone. The chain is built from TRBV4-3 and TRBJ2-3, with 7 nucleotides matching TRBD1. Looked up from germline, CDR1 is LGHNA and CDR2 is YSLEER. The CDR3 contains 16 residues. This CDR3 is CASSRTRQGLTDTQCF. CDR3 nucleotides: TGCGCCAGCAGCCGAACCCGACAGGGTTTGACAGATACGCAGTGTTTT.

This clonotype was recorded a few times. The rearrangement uses TRBV20-1 and TRBJ2-1, with 7 positions matching TRBD2. Germline CDR1 reads DFQATT; CDR2 reads SNEGSKA (reference sequence). The trim removed 4 bases at V and 4 bases at J, leaving 4 bases unmatched. The CDR3 is made up of 13 amino acids. This chain's CDR3 is CSANSGLYNEQFF. The CDR3 DNA is TGCAGTGCTAATAGCGGGCTATACAATGAGCAGTTCTTC.

In this sample, this clonotype turned up many times. The rearrangement links TRBV5-6 to TRBJ1-2, with D possibly being TRBD1 (5 bases). CDR1 and CDR2 from the germline V gene are SGHDT and YYEEEE. Trimming took off 0 bases at V and 2 bases at J, with 17 bases between the two ends. The CDR3 sequence is 17 residues long. The CDR3 sequence is CASSLGAGPGTNYGYTF. The CDR3 DNA reads as TGTGCCAGCAGCTTGGGGGCAGGCCCCGGGACCAACTATGGCTACACCTTC.

The chain is built from TRBV20-1 and TRBJ2-5; either TRBD1 or TRBD2 may supply D (5 bases each). There are 10 residues in the CDR3. Germline-derived CDR1 and CDR2 are DFQATT and SNEGSKA (reference sequence). V was trimmed by 6 bases and J by 5 bases, leaving 7 bases between them. The chain's CDR3 is CSAREETQYF. CDR3 DNA: TGCAGTGCCAGGGAGGAGACCCAGTACTTC.

V is TRBV20-1 and J is TRBJ1-6; D is ambiguous. The germline V gene encodes CDR1 DFQATT and CDR2 SNEGSKA (reference sequence). The V end lost 3 bases, the J end lost 4 bases, and 22 bases lay between the germline ends. The length of the CDR3 is 18 residues. The CDR3 DNA follows: TGCAGTGCTAGCGGAGACGTGGCGGCCCGGCTTTATAATTCACCCCTCCACTTT. It is translated as CSASGDVAARLYNSPLHF.

This clonotype has ten or more counts. The CDR3 sequence: CASSLSGTGGQPQHF. The CDR3, as DNA: TGTGCCAGCAGCTTAAGCGGCACGGGAGGTCAGCCCCAGCATTTT. The rearrangement joins TRBV7-2 to TRBJ1-5; D remains unclear. Germline V gene lookup returns CDR1 SGHTA and CDR2 FQGNSA. Trimming stripped 2 bases from V and 6 bases from J, with 14 bases between. CDR3 length: 15 residues.

This clonotype has at least ten counts. The genes are TRBV7-2 and TRBJ2-1, with a weak D call TRBD2 (5 bases). V lost 3 bases and J 2 bases, leaving 8 bases between the germline ends. Germline CDR1 reads SGHTA; CDR2 reads FQGNSA. The CDR3 consists of 14 residues. The CDR3 DNA is TGTGCCAGCAGCTTGGCGGAGGCCTACAATGAGCAGTTCTTC. Protein: CASSLAEAYNEQFF.

Many counts were recorded for this clonotype. The CDR3 bases are TGTGCCACCAGTGATTACAGACAGGTGGGGGATGAGCAGTTCTTC. Its translation: CATSDYRQVGDEQFF. The gene calls are TRBV24-1 and TRBJ2-1; maybe TRBD1 (6 bases). The ends were cut back, 2 bases at V and 8 bases at J, with 15 bases in the middle. Germline loops: CDR1 KGHDR, CDR2 SFDVKD. This CDR3 spans 15 amino acids.

This clonotype was seen at least ten times. The chain's CDR3 is CASGRGTHAGETQYF. The CDR3 coding sequence is TGTGCCAGCGGCAGGGGGACTCACGCCGGGGAGACCCAGTACTTC. The gene calls are TRBV11-2 and TRBJ2-5; a weak D match, TRBD1 (7 bases). Trimming shortened V by 8 bases and J by 5 bases, and 21 bases separated the two germline ends. Germline CDR1 reads SGHAT; CDR2 reads FQNNGV. The CDR3 spans 15 residues.

V usage is TRBV7-9 and J usage is TRBJ2-1; D is ambiguous. Per the germline V gene, CDR1 is SEHNR and CDR2 is FQNEAQ (reference sequence). This CDR3 has 13 amino acids. V lost 0 bases and J lost 9, with 9 bases in between. In DNA, the CDR3 is TGTGCCAGCAGCTTAGCCAGCTGGGGTGAGCAGTTCTTC. This codes for CASSLASWGEQFF.

This clonotype has at least ten counts. CDR3 in amino acids: CASSHSRGDSLYGYTF. As DNA, the CDR3 is TGTGCCAGCAGCCATTCCCGAGGGGACAGCCTCTATGGCTACACCTTC. The chain combines TRBV4-2 with TRBJ1-2; 7 positions match TRBD1. With V trimmed by 3 bases and J by 4 bases, 11 bases remained unmatched. The CDR3 is made up of 16 amino acids. The V gene's germline CDR1 is LGHNA and CDR2 YNFKEQ.

This clonotype was counted many times. The chain has TRBV29-1 and TRBJ2-1; 8 bases map to TRBD2. The V and J ends lost 6 bases and 6 bases, in that order; junction bases with no gene match: 10. The CDR3 is 14 amino acids. Germline V gene lookup returns CDR1 SQVTM and CDR2 ANQGSEA. CDR3 in amino acids: CSVRSGSSRNEQFF. CDR3 bases: TGCAGCGTAAGGAGCGGGAGCTCACGCAATGAGCAGTTCTTC.